The 3 T cell receptor beta chains below all came from one sample that was sequenced in a study of PD-L1 blockade in urothelial cancer. Specified time point: peripheral blood 6 weeks after treatment start. Profiling relied on immunoSEQ multiplex PCR, and the TCRdb table lists in-frame clones only, not all of them. The sample lists around 100,000 clones, about 91% occurring once. Sequenced material: PBMCs, taken around atezolizumab (anti-PD-L1) treatment. These receptors all stem from a man in his sixties with urothelial cancer.

The V and J genes are TRBV2 and TRBJ2-7; 8 bases agree with TRBD2. V dropped 6 bases and J dropped 0; count of bases not matched to a gene: 7. The CDR3 is 15 residues long. Germline V gene data show CDR1 as SNHLY and CDR2 as FYNNEI. CDR3 loop: CASRAGGTLSYEQYF. In DNA, the CDR3 is TGTGCCAGCAGGGCGGGGGGTACACTCTCCTACGAGCAGTACTTC.

The chain recombines TRBV18 with TRBJ1-5; D may be TRBD1 (5 bases). The V end was cut by 4 bases, the J end by 6 bases, with 19 bases between. Per the germline V gene, CDR1 is KGHSH and CDR2 is LQKENI. The CDR3 totals 16 residues. The DNA of the CDR3 is TGTGCCAGCTCACTTCTCACTGGCCAGGGAGGTCAGCCCCAGCATTTT. Protein: CASSLLTGQGGQPQHF.

The chain recombines TRBV11-2 with TRBJ1-1; 8 bases align to TRBD1. V was pared by 3 bases and J by 4 bases, with 1 base of the junction left unmatched. Germline V gives CDR1 SGHAT, CDR2 FQNNGV. CDR3 length equals 13 residues. The CDR3 DNA sequence: TGTGCCAGCAGCTTGACAGGGGCCACTGAAGCTTTCTTT. This sequence encodes CASSLTGATEAFF. Supplemented by reference TRBV11-2 and TRBJ1-1, the full variable domain reads EAGVAQSPRYKIIEKRQSVAFWCNPISGHATLYWYQQILGQGPKLLIQFQNNGVVDDSQLPKDRFSAERLKGVDSTLKIQPAKLEDSAVYLCASSLTGATEAFFGQGTRLTVV.